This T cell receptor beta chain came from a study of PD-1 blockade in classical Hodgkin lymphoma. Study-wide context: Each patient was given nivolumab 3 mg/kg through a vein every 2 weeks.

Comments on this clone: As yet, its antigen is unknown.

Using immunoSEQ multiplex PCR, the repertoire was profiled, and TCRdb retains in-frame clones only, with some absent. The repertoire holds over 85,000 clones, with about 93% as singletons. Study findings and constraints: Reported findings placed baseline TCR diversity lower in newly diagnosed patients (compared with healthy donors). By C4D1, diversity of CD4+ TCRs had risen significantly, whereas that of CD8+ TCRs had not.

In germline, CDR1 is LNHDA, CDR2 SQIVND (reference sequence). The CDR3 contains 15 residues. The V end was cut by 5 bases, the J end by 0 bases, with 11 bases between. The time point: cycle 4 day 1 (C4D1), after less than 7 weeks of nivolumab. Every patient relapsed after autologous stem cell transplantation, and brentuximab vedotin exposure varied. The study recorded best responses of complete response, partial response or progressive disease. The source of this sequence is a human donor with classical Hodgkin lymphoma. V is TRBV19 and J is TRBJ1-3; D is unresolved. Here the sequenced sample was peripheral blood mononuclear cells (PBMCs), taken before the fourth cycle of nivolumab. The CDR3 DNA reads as TGTGCCAGTAGTTCTCTACTCTCCTCTGGAAACACCATATATTTT. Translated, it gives CASSSLLSSGNTIYF.